The TCR beta chain under discussion was sequenced for a study of blood T cells in healthy people across ages (dated by TCRdb to about 2015). Regarding the study in general: Template switching captured roughly one uniquely barcoded TCR beta cDNA molecule per two T cells in model experiments. To track age-related changes in TCR beta repertoire diversity, the study relied on deep sequencing normalized with unique cDNA molecular identifiers. Donors were grouped into four age groups: young (average roughly 17 years), middle-aged (around 39), aged (around 60) and long-lived (less than 85). Using the same blood draw, the study looked at two additional independent replicas of 1 million unique cDNA reads for two donors, one aged 18 to 30 and the other aged 80 or older. Here is what the overall study found, with its caveats: Compared with the aged group, the long-lived group had more naive CD4+ T cells, fewer expanded clones and increased TCR diversity, suggesting age selection. Observed TCR beta diversity per million T cells fell roughly linearly with age, and a significant reduction was already apparent by age roughly 40. A strong correlation was found between observed TCR beta diversity and the percentage of naive T cells measured by flow cytometry. Estimates of total diversity based on one million sequenced T cells were considered lower bounds and underestimates. Because profiling used bulk unsorted PBMCs, naive and antigen-experienced compartments could not be compared conclusively. Because the CMV infection status of the donors was unknown, age-related changes in expanded clonotypes may potentially have been confounded.

The donors were roughly 40 Caucasian individuals from Russia, aged roughly 6 to 90 years, who were systemically healthy. Roughly 11 milliliters of peripheral blood were drawn from each donor into EDTA-treated Vacutainer tubes. PBMCs were isolated by Ficoll-Paque density-gradient centrifugation, with at least 6 million obtained per sample. Total RNA, at least 5.5 micrograms per sample, was extracted from PBMCs with Trizol reagent. The percentages of naive CD45RAhigh/CD27high T cells were determined by flow cytometry on a PBMC aliquot from every donor. In this sample, this clonotype turned up a few times. The antigen this receptor binds is unknown. No quality values exist for individual bases; no much larger clone is one base distant. Libraries were built with 5' RACE. Sequenced using an Illumina HiSeq 2500. The second PCR ran for roughly 6 to 11 cycles and used a J-beta primer mix along with a sample-barcoded 5' primer. A unique molecular identifier was introduced onto each TCR beta cDNA molecule by a template-switch 5' adaptor carrying 12 random nucleotides. At least 2.5 million CDR3-containing paired-end reads were obtained from each sample. First-strand cDNA synthesis was performed from all RNA using the Mint cDNA synthesis kit, with priming by a TRBC-specific oligonucleotide. Following uracil-DNA glycosylase treatment, all cDNA underwent a first 18-cycle PCR with the universal primers M1SS and BC2_uni_R. The study's processing was this. Normalization of each sample was performed by random selection of 1 million high-quality reads, each carrying a distinct molecular identifier. Reads with shared molecular identifiers were discarded instead of being binned into consensus sequences. MiTCR, with a Q25 quality threshold and the strictest error-elimination algorithm, was used for CDR3 identification, clonotype clustering and error correction. A nonparametric unseen species model using Euler transformation provided a lower-bound estimate of total TCR beta diversity. TCRdb handled the public reads itself, with Q25 trimming in fastp and clone calling in MiXCR, and kept productive beta chains. All rows with the same CDR3 protein become a single entry with the most common DNA and genes. The V and J calls and clone size come from TCRdb's table, not from the authors' own analysis. This sample gives 500,000 to 550,000 distinct CDR3 sequences in total; approximately 25% of them show up just once. The ten largest clones capture just under 9% of the sample.

V is trimmed back by 4 bases and J by 6 bases, and the junction contains 8 bases that no gene match accounts for. CDR1 LGHDT and CDR2 YNNKEL are derived from the germline V gene (reference sequence). Including the terminal cysteine and phenylalanine, the CDR3 comprises 15 residues. Only the CDR3 region is kept as DNA, spanning 45 bases read in frame from base 1. Separately, the same data were catalogued under a study of T cells of mothers and their children. That second publication adds: Nine systemically healthy Caucasian individuals, comprising three mothers and their six children, were included as donors. cDNA synthesis used all of the extracted RNA, with 1.5 ug of RNA in each 15 ul reaction. Sample barcodes and 2-4 random nucleotides were added via the M1S primer in the second PCR. Each mother yielded over 8.5 million TCR beta CDR3 reads and each child 3 million or so reads. In both related and unrelated pairs, thymic selection shapes the output of TCR recombination in a similar way, with inherited differences having only a minor effect. Normalized repertoire overlap was always slightly but never significantly higher in related than unrelated mother-child pairs. With a sensitivity of about 100 clones per million clonotypes, no persistent microchimeric T cell clones were detected. In the study, deep NGS was used to compare the TCR beta repertoires of mothers and children, and features distinguishing related mother-child pairs from unrelated individuals were sought. Mothers averaged roughly 40 +/- 4 years of age and children averaged about 12 +/- 4 years. After adapters were ligated using NEBNext reagents, the libraries underwent 100+100 nt paired-end sequencing on an Illumina HiSeq 2000. Mother and child libraries were prepared a month apart and sequenced in separate runs to prevent cross-contamination. Each donor had between roughly 450,000 and 2,300,000 distinct TCR beta clonotypes identified. Naive TCR beta clonotypes were estimated from low-frequency clonotypes matched to each donor's FACS-determined naive share, without sorting.

Rearrangement joined TRBV3-1 to TRBJ2-2; TRBD1 matches 7 bases in the middle. The clonotype was recovered from a boy younger than 18 in good health. The sequenced sample was blood. The CDR3 region reads CASSLSDRDPGELFF. The DNA sequence is as follows: TGTGCCAGCAGCCTAAGCGACAGGGATCCCGGGGAGCTGTTTTTT.